The rows below give T cell receptor beta chains drawn from one sample of a study of a mutant IDH1 vaccine in newly diagnosed glioma. These receptors have no identified antigens. Generated by immunoSEQ multiplex PCR, the TCRdb table keeps only in-frame clones and is missing some. The repertoire holds roughly 11,000 clones, with 81% as singletons. This specimen was PBMCs, taken from a glioma patient whose treatment included an IDH1 peptide vaccine. Receptors were obtained from a man younger than 45 with glioma. The conserved cysteine and the conserved F or W are not part of the CDR3 here. The order of the fields is D gene, V gene, CDR3 protein. A D gene is named only where the DNA matches it firmly.

>TRBD1|TRBV30
ACSGGEYQETQY
>.|TRBV4-2
ASSQDQAKEQF
>TRBD1|TRBV6-4
ASSDGTGTHVLT
>TRBD2|TRBV29-1
SVEDGTSGRLFGEQF
>.|TRBV6-5
ASGQFYSNQPQH
>TRBD2|TRBV19
ASKREWGFLGEQY
>.|TRBV29-1
SVAPGWSMNTEAF
>.|TRBV7-6
ASSLLQNTEAF
>.|TRBV19
ASSIDTGSNQPQH
>.|TRBV6-1
ASSEDEGLDTQY
>.|TRBV5-1
ASSLVTGVKLF
>TRBD1|TRBV27
ASSWTGAAIDEQY
>.|TRBV2
ASRQNIQY
>.|TRBV7-8
ASSLAGAFQPQH
>.|TRBV4-1
ASSPRDVLNYGYT
>.|TRBV4-1
ASSQEIRDTEAF
>TRBD1|TRBV30
AWTPTGAAYGYT
>TRBD1|TRBV18
ASSPPVGQENTGELF
>.|TRBV5-1
ASSLSGEGVRSYEQY
>.|TRBV27
ASSLSRSSSYEQY
>TRBD2|TRBV5-1
ASSSNPGTSLNNEQF
>TRBD1|TRBV5-1
ASSEGADTEAF
>TRBD2|TRBV6-1
ASSDSGSPRYEQY
>TRBD1|TRBV27
ASSLSSGQGPEAF
>TRBD1|TRBV6-1
ATLTGGANYGYT
>TRBD1|TRBV5-1
ASSSDRGNEQY
>TRBD1|TRBV7-6
ASSLASTGVNGYT
>TRBD2|TRBV5-1
ASSPGLAGYNEQF
>.|TRBV5-6
ASSLQKGTEAF
>.|TRBV18
ASSPPAGTNYGYT
>TRBD2|TRBV4-1
ASSQDPRGFDYEQY
>.|TRBV5-1
ASRAQGNTEAF
>.|TRBV4-1
ASSQASHLPGGYT
>.|TRBV14
ASSQGGQGSYNEQF
>.|TRBV2
ASGAPEAF
>.|TRBV7-6
ASSSDRGLGKKNEQF
>TRBD1|TRBV5-1
ASSLDSGTALYEQY
>TRBD1|TRBV5-1
ASSFGQGPLYSGNTIY
>.|TRBV5-1
ASSREGGRDQPQH
>.|TRBV30
ACRGEYNSPLH
>.|TRBV19
ASSTSLGGTQY
>TRBD1|TRBV5-1
ASSPGTGGPYNEQF
>TRBD1|TRBV4-2
ASSRGTGLPYEQY
>TRBD2|TRBV2
ASSEEREVYNEQF
>.|TRBV7-2
ASSYDRTAGELF